Detailed here is one T cell receptor beta chain. This sample stems from a study of blood T cell repertoires in COVID-19. Repertoires were generated with immunoSEQ multiplex PCR, while TCRdb's copy carries only in-frame clones and drops some. The sample consists of about 150,000 clones, around 81% of them appearing once. V gave up 4 bases and J gave up 6 bases; unmatched junction bases: 8. This CDR3 region has 15 residues. Germline CDR1 and CDR2: KGHDR and SFDVKD. The V call is TRBV24-1, the J call TRBJ2-1, with 7 bases that match TRBD1. The sequence was collected from a woman in her fifties or sixties with active or convalescent COVID-19. The sample comprised peripheral blood. The CDR3 DNA sequence: TGTGCCACCAGTGACCCAGTTACAGGGGCCAATGAGCAGTTCTTC. Its translation is CATSDPVTGANEQFF.